Listed here are 17 T cell receptor beta chains from one sample, sequenced in a study of T cell responses to AZD1222 COVID-19 vaccine (dated by TCRdb to the early 2020s). In the paper's terms, the time point label means: about 28 days (+/-7) after the second vaccine dose. Library generation was performed with the immunoSEQ multiplex PCR assay. This is the immuneACCESS table as TCRdb keeps it, with only in-frame sequences that have V and J called. A part of the clones is gone; compared with another copy, unresolved V genes explain less than half, and the rest is unexplained. Within this sample are 150,000 or so clones, with 85% to 95% of them counted one time only. The ten largest clones add up to under 6% of the sample. Here the sequenced sample was peripheral blood, taken 28 days after the second AZD1222 dose. These receptors were taken from an adult who received the AZD1222 COVID-19 vaccine.

This clone occurred a few times. The sample contains more than one DNA sequence encoding this CDR3. The V gene is TRBV28, the J gene TRBJ1-2; 8 positions agree with TRBD1. Germline lookup yields CDR1 MDHEN and CDR2 SYDVKM. With V trimmed by 4 bases and J by 4 bases, 2 bases remained unmatched. The CDR3 has 13 residues. CDR3 in DNA: TGTGCCAGCAGTTCGGGACAGGTCTATGGCTACACCTTC. This sequence encodes CASSSGQVYGYTF.

The chain links TRBV7-2 to TRBJ2-2, with D possibly being TRBD2 (7 bases). V lost 6 bases and J 3 bases, leaving 11 bases between the germline ends. The CDR3 sequence is 14 residues long. From germline, CDR1 is SGHTA and CDR2 FQGNSA. CDR3 protein: CASRKGGYTGELFF. The CDR3 region has the DNA TGTGCCAGCAGGAAGGGGGGGTACACCGGGGAGCTGTTTTTT. The full variable domain, completed using reference TRBV7-2 and TRBJ2-2, is GAGVSQSPSNKVTEKGKDVELRCDPISGHTALYWYRQSLGQGLEFLIYFQGNSAPDKSGLPSDRFSAERTGGSVSTLTIQRTQQEDSAVYLCASRKGGYTGELFFGEGSRLTVL.

The chain uses TRBV7-7 and TRBJ2-2, with a weak D call TRBD1 (5 bases). CDR1 is SSHAT, CDR2 FNYEAQ, per germline (reference sequence). Trimming took 1 base from V and 3 from J, leaving 9 bases between them. The CDR3 covers 15 residues. In DNA form, the CDR3 reads TGTGCCAGCAGCTTAGGGGTACAGGACACCGGGGAGCTGTTTTTT. As protein: CASSLGVQDTGELFF.

V usage is TRBV7-9 and J usage is TRBJ1-5; D gene unclear. Per germline, CDR1 SEHNR and CDR2 FQNEAQ (reference sequence). The CDR3 runs 13 residues. V lost 5 bases and J lost 4, with 9 bases in between. Here the CDR3 DNA reads TGTGCCAGCAGCAGCGACGGAAATCAGCCCCAGCATTTT. The encoded protein is CASSSDGNQPQHF.

The chain employs TRBV5-6 and TRBJ1-2, with 11 bases lining up with TRBD1. The CDR3 length is 13 residues. The V and J ends lost 5 bases and 6 bases, in that order; junction bases with no gene match: 3. Germline lookup yields CDR1 SGHDT and CDR2 YYEEEE. The CDR3 is CASSWDRGDGYTF. CDR3 bases: TGTGCCAGCAGTTGGGACAGGGGGGATGGCTACACCTTC.

The V gene is TRBV19, the J gene TRBJ2-7; 13 bases agree with TRBD2. The V gene's germline CDR1 is LNHDA and CDR2 SQIVND (reference sequence). After removal of 4 bases from V and 9 bases from J, the junction contained 12 bases not matched to a gene. The CDR3 extends over 16 amino acids. This CDR3 reads CASSNSGLAGSSGQYF. The CDR3 coding sequence is TGTGCCAGTAGTAACTCGGGACTAGCGGGATCTAGCGGGCAGTACTTC. Variable domain in full (rest from reference TRBV19 and TRBJ2-7): DGGITQSPKYLFRKEGQNVTLSCEQNLNHDAMYWYRQDPGQGLRLIYYSQIVNDFQKGDIAEGYSVSREKKESFPLTVTSAQKNPTAFYLCASSNSGLAGSSGQYFGPGTRLTVT.

V usage is TRBV15 and J usage is TRBJ2-5; D uncertain. V dropped 5 bases and J dropped 5 bases, with 24 bases sitting between them. CDR3 size: 17 residues. Germline CDR1 reads LNHNV; CDR2 reads YYDKDF (reference sequence). The CDR3 loop reads CATSAVKAYSTGETQYF. The CDR3 DNA follows: TGTGCCACCAGCGCTGTAAAAGCGTACTCTACTGGGGAGACCCAGTACTTC.

The chain is built from TRBV29-1 and TRBJ2-7; TRBD2 matches 10 bases. V shed 5 bases, J shed 5 bases, and the junction held 3 bases outside the gene matches. CDR3 length: 12 residues. Germline assignment: CDR1 SQVTM and CDR2 ANQGSEA. The CDR3 DNA reads TGCAGCGTTCAGCGGGGGGGTGACGAGCAGTACTTC. Its translation is CSVQRGGDEQYF.

The V call is TRBV9, the J call TRBJ2-7, with 14 bases that match TRBD2. The germline V gene encodes CDR1 SGDLS and CDR2 YYNGEE. The CDR3 sequence is 15 residues long. V lost 6 bases, J lost 7 bases, and 9 bases stayed unmatched. For the CDR3, the DNA is TGTGCCAGCAACGCCACGGGACTAGCGGGAGTAGAGCAGTACTTC. Translating it yields CASNATGLAGVEQYF.

The rearrangement joins TRBV6-5 to TRBJ2-3, with a tentative D call TRBD2 (5 bases). The V gene lost 8 bases and the J gene lost 0 bases, with 9 bases spanning the gap. The CDR3 runs 13 residues. Per the germline V gene, CDR1 is MNHEY and CDR2 is SVGAGI. The CDR3 sequence is CASRSASTDTQYF. Written as DNA, the CDR3 is TGTGCCAGCCGTAGCGCTAGCACAGATACGCAGTATTTT.

The gene calls are TRBV15 and TRBJ1-4; D remains unclear. Germline CDR1 and CDR2: LNHNV and YYDKDF (reference sequence). This CDR3 has 15 residues. V lost 2 bases and J 0 bases, leaving 7 bases between the germline ends. The chain's CDR3 is CATSRTVSTNEKLFF. The CDR3 region has the DNA TGTGCCACCAGCAGAACAGTATCAACTAATGAAAAACTGTTTTTT.

The chain couples TRBV9 to TRBJ2-3; D is perhaps TRBD2 (6 bases). CDR1 and CDR2 (germline): SGDLS, YYNGEE. This CDR3 comprises 16 residues. V lost 0 bases, J lost 3 bases, and 14 bases lay in between. The CDR3 DNA is TGTGCCAGCAGCGTAGCAGGCGGGATGGGGACAGATACGCAGTATTTT. As protein: CASSVAGGMGTDTQYF.

The count of this clone is one. The chain combines TRBV19 with TRBJ1-2, with D possibly TRBD1 on 5 matching bases. CDR3 length equals 16 residues. Trimming took off 2 bases at V and 7 bases at J, with 20 bases between the two ends. The germline V gene has CDR1 LNHDA and CDR2 SQIVND (reference sequence). The CDR3: CASSIRGERTSTGYTF. The CDR3, as DNA: TGTGCCAGTAGTATAAGGGGAGAGAGGACCTCAACTGGCTACACCTTC.

This chain uses TRBV6-5 with TRBJ1-1; TRBD1 agrees at 8 bases. Germline V gene sequence: CDR1 MNHEY, CDR2 SVGAGI. CDR3 size: 16 residues. J was trimmed by 5 bases and V by 2 bases; bases with no gene match: 10. This CDR3 reads CASSYNSRGRGTEAFF. The CDR3 DNA follows: TGTGCCAGCAGTTACAACAGCAGGGGGCGAGGGACTGAAGCTTTCTTT.

V and J are TRBV12-3 or TRBV12-4 and TRBJ2-5; TRBD2 might be the D (5 bases). V was clipped by 10 bases and J by 5 bases, with 17 bases between them. The CDR3 covers 13 residues. The CDR3 here is CATISGPEETQYF. Written as DNA, the CDR3 is TGTGCCACCATCAGCGGACCTGAGGAGACCCAGTACTTC.

V and J are TRBV5-8 and TRBJ2-1; TRBD2 matches at 8 bases. V was pared by 0 bases and J by 1 base, with 6 bases of the junction left unmatched. Germline V lookup: CDR1 SGHTS, CDR2 YDEGEE. This CDR3 contains 17 residues. The DNA of the CDR3 is TGTGCCAGCAGCTTGGGACCGGGACTAGGGTCCTACAATGAGCAGTTCTTC. Protein sequence: CASSLGPGLGSYNEQFF.

The chain couples TRBV5-5 to TRBJ2-7, with D perhaps matching TRBD1 (5 bases). This CDR3 comprises 13 residues. Trimming left V 0 bases short and J 9 bases short, with 13 bases between. From germline, CDR1 is SGHKS and CDR2 YYEKEE (reference sequence). CDR3 in DNA: TGTGCCAGCAGCTTGGCGGACACCCTGGGGCAGTACTTC. Translated: CASSLADTLGQYF.